This TCR beta chain was identified in a study of T cells after yellow fever vaccination. Study context: Preparation used SMART-Seq v4 Ultra Low Input for the low-cell-number fractions.

A 5'RACE template-switching step, the method used to make TCR cDNA, added a universal primer site and UMIs. MiXCR was run by TCRdb on the 5' RACE reads, yielding one entry per CDR3 protein. The table has 99,000 or so distinct CDR3 sequences, less than 6% seen once. V lost 0 bases and J lost 5, with 12 bases in between. The CDR3 is 14 residues long. Germline-derived CDR1 and CDR2 are SGHRS and YFSETQ. The study, taken as a whole, reports: Subsequent to the booster, the majority of primary-vaccination clones reappeared (96% CD4, 88% CD8). From the bulk population, abundant clonotypes could contaminate and appear within FACS-sorted repertoires.

The table lists this clonotype with many counts. Its antigen is unknown. The chain recombines TRBV5-1 with TRBJ2-7; D is possibly TRBD1 (5 bases). This receptor was taken from a man younger than 35 who received the YFV17D yellow fever vaccine. Sequences were derived from CD8+ T cells sorted from PBMCs, sampled 10 days after the yellow fever booster vaccination. The CDR3 region has the DNA TGCGCCAGCAGCTTGGGCCAGGGCCCGGACGAGCAGTACTTC. Translating gives CASSLGQGPDEQYF.